This TCR beta chain was identified in a study of shared clonotypes between healthy human individuals. General observations from the study: Although depth was large, rarefaction showed that sequencing of the sorted subsets was incomplete. Among the subsets, naive ones generally showed larger estimated richness than memory ones.

This clone turned up a few times. Its antigen is still unknown. Other DNA sequences in this sample translate to the same CDR3. Clones were sequenced by immunoSEQ multiplex PCR, and TCRdb holds only the in-frame ones, with some missing. Here the sample spans about 1 million clones, 65% to 75% being singletons. Per germline, CDR1 MNHNY and CDR2 SVGAGI (reference sequence). There are 14 residues in the CDR3. V lost 6 bases and J lost 2, with 11 bases in between. Caucasian adults residing in Nashville, Tennessee made up all the donors. This chain uses TRBV6-6 with TRBJ1-3, with a tentative D call TRBD1 (6 bases). The TCR sequence derives from a man younger than 30 in good health. Sequences were obtained from memory CD4+ T cells sorted from blood. The subset denotes: CD45RA-negative fraction. CDR3 protein: CASSLQGAGNTIYF. Written as DNA, the CDR3 is TGTGCCAGCAGCCTACAGGGTGCTGGAAACACCATATATTTT.